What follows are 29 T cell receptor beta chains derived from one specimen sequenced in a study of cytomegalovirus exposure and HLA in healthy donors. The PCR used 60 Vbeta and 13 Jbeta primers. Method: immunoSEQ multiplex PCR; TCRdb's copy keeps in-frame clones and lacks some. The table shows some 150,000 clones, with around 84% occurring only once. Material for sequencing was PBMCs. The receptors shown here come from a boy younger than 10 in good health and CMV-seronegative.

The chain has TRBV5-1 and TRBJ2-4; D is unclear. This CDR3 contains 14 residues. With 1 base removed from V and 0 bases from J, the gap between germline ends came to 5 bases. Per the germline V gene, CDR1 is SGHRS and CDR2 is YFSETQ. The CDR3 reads CASSLSIAKNIQYF. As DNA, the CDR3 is TGCGCCAGCAGCTTGTCCATAGCCAAAAACATTCAGTACTTC.

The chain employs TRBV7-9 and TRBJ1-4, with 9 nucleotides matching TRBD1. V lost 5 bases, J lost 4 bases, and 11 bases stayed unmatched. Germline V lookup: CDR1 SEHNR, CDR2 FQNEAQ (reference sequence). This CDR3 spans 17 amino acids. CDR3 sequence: CASSTRDRERGNEKLFF. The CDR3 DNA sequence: TGTGCCAGCAGCACTCGGGACAGGGAACGGGGTAATGAAAAACTGTTTTTT.

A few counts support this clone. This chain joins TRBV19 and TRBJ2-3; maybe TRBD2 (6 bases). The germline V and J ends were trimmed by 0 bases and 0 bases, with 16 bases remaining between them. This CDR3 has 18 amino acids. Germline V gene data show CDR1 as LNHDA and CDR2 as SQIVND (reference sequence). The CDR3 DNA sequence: TGTGCCAGTAGTATAGATCGAATTAGCGGTTATAGCACAGATACGCAGTATTTT. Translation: CASSIDRISGYSTDTQYF.

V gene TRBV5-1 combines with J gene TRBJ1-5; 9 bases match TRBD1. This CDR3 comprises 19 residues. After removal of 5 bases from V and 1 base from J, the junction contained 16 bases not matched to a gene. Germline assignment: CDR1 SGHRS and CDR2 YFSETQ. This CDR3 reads CASSSEGRQGDPSNQPQHF. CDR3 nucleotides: TGCGCCAGCAGTTCTGAGGGGAGACAGGGGGACCCCAGCAATCAGCCCCAGCATTTT.

Written as DNA, the CDR3 is TGTGCCAGCAGCCAAGATTCCCCCTTCACGTTTCTGCAGGGGACATCCTACGAGCAGTACTTC. Encoded protein: CASSQDSPFTFLQGTSYEQYF. The chain employs TRBV4-2 and TRBJ2-7, with D possibly matching TRBD1 (6 bases). The CDR3 consists of 21 residues. The germline V gene has CDR1 LGHNA and CDR2 YNFKEQ. V lost 0 bases and J lost 1, with 28 bases in between.

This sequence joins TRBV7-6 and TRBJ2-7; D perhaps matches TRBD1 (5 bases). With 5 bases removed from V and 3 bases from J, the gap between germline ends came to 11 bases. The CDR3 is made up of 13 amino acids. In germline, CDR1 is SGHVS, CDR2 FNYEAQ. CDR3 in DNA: TGTGCCAGCAGCACGTGGGGCGGCTACGAGCAGTACTTC. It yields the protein CASSTWGGYEQYF. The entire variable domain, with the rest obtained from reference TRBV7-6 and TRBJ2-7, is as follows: GAGVSQSPRYKVTKRGQDVALRCDPISGHVSLYWYRQALGQGPEFLTYFNYEAQQDKSGLPNDRFSAERPEGSISTLTIQRTEQRDSAMYRCASSTWGGYEQYFGPGTRLTVT.

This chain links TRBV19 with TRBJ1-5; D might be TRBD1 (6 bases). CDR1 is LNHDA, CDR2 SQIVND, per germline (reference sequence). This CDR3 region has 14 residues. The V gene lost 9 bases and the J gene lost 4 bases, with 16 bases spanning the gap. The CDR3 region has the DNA TGTGCCAGCTCCCGGGACACGGTTAATCAGCCCCAGCATTTT. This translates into CASSRDTVNQPQHF.

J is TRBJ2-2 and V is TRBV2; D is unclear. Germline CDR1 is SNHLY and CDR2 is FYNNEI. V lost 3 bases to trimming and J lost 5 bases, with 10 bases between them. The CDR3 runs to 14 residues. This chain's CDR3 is CASSEKELTGELFF. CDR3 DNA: TGTGCCAGCAGTGAGAAGGAGCTGACCGGGGAGCTGTTTTTT.

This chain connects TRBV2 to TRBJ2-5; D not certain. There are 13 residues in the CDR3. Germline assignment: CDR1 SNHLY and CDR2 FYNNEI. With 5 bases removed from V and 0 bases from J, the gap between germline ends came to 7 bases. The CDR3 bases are TGTGCCAGCAGTAGACTGCACCAAGAGACCCAGTACTTC. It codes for CASSRLHQETQYF.

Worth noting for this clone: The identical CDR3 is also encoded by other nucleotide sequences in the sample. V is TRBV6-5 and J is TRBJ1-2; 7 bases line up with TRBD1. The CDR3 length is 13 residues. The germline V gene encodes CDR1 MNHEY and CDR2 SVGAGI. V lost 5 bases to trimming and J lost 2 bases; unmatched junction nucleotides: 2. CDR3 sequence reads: CASSRDRNYGYTF. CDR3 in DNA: TGTGCCAGCAGTCGGGACAGAAACTATGGCTACACCTTC.

CDR3 region: CASSFPTGAEYTEAFF. Here the CDR3 DNA reads TGTGCCAGCAGCTTCCCCACAGGGGCTGAGTACACTGAAGCTTTCTTT. V and J are TRBV7-6 and TRBJ1-1, with 7 bases matching TRBD1. Germline assignment: CDR1 SGHVS and CDR2 FNYEAQ. V shed 3 bases and J 3 bases; nucleotides not matched to a gene: 10. The CDR3 has 16 amino acids.

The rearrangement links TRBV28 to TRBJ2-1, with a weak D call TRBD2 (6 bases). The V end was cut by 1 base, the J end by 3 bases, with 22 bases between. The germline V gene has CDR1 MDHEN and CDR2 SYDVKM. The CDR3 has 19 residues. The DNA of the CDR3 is TGTGCCAGCAGTTTATTCGGGGGACCATTCTCGAAAGGCTACAATGAGCAGTTCTTC. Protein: CASSLFGGPFSKGYNEQFF.

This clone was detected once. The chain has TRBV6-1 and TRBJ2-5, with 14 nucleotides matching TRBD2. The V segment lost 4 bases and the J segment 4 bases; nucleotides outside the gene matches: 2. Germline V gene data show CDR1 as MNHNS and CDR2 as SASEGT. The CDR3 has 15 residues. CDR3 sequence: CASSGLAGGPETQYF. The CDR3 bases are TGTGCCAGCAGTGGACTAGCGGGGGGGCCAGAGACCCAGTACTTC.

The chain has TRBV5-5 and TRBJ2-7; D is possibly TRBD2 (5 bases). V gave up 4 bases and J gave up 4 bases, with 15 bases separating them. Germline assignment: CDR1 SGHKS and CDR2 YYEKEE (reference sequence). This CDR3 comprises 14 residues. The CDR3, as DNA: TGTGCCAGCAGCCGTCTAAGCGGTTCTTACGAGCAGTACTTC. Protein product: CASSRLSGSYEQYF. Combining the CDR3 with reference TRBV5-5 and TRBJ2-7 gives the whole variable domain DAGVTQSPTHLIKTRGQQVTLRCSPISGHKSVSWYQQVLGQGPQFIFQYYEKEERGRGNFPDRFSARQFPNYSSELNVNALLLGDSALYLCASSRLSGSYEQYFGPGTRLTVT.

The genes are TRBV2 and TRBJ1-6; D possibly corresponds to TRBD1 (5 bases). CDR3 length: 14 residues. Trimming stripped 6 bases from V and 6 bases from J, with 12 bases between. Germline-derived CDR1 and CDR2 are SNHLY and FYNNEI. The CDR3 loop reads CASSKGVANSPLHF. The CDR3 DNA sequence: TGTGCCAGCAGCAAAGGGGTAGCTAATTCACCCCTCCACTTT.

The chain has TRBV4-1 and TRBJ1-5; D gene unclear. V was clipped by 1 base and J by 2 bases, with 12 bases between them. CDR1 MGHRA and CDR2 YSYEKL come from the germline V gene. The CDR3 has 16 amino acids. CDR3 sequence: CASSQVGGSGNQPQHF. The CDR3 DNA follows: TGCGCCAGCAGCCAAGTTGGCGGAAGCGGCAATCAGCCCCAGCATTTT.

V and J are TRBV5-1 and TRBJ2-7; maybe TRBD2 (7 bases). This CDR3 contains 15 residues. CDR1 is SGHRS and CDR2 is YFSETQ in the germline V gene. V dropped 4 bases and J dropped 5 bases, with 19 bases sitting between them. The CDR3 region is CASSPRGGRAHEQYF. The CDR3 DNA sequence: TGCGCCAGCAGCCCCAGGGGAGGGAGGGCCCACGAGCAGTACTTC.

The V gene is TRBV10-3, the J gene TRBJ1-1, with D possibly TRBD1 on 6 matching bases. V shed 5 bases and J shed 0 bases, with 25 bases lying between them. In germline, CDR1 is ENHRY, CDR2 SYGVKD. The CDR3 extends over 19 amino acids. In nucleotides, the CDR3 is TGTGCCATCAGTAAAACGAAACAGGGATGCTGCCAGATGAACACTGAAGCTTTCTTT. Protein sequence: CAISKTKQGCCQMNTEAFF.

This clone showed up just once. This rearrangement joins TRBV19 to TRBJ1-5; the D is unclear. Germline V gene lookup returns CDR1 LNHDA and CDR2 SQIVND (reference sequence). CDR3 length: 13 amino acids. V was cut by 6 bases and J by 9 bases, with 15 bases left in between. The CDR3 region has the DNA TGTGCCAGTAGACTTCGGGGAAAAGGGCCCCAGCATTTT. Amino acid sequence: CASRLRGKGPQHF.

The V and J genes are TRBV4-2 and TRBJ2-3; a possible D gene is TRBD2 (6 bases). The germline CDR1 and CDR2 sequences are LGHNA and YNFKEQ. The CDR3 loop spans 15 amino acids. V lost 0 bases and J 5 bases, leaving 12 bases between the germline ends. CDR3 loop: CASSQDLASVDTQYF. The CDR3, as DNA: TGTGCCAGCAGCCAAGATCTGGCTAGCGTAGATACGCAGTATTTT.

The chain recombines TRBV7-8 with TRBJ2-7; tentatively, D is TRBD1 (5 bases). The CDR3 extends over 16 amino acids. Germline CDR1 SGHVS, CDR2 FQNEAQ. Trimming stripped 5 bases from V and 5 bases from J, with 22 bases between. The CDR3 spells CASSAYTGQGINEQYF. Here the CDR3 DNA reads TGTGCCAGCAGCGCATATACGGGCCAGGGAATCAACGAGCAGTACTTC.

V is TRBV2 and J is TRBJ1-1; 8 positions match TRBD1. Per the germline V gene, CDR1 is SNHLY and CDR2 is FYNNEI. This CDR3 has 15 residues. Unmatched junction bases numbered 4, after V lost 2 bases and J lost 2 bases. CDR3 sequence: CASSERGQGNTEAFF. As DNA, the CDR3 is TGTGCCAGCAGTGAAAGAGGACAGGGAAACACTGAAGCTTTCTTT.

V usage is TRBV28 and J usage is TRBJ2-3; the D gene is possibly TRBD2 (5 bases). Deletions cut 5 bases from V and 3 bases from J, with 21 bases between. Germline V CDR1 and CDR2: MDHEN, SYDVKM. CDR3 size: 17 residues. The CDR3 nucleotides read TGTGCCAGCAGTACTTCATGGCGCACCCGAGGGACAGATACGCAGTATTTT. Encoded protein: CASSTSWRTRGTDTQYF.

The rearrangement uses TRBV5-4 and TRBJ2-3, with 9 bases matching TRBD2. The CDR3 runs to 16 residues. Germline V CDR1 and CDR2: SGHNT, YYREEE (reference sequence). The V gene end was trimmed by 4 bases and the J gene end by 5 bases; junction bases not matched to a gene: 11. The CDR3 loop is CASSRQTSGTGDTQYF. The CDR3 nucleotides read TGTGCCAGCAGCCGTCAGACTAGCGGAACGGGAGATACGCAGTATTTT.

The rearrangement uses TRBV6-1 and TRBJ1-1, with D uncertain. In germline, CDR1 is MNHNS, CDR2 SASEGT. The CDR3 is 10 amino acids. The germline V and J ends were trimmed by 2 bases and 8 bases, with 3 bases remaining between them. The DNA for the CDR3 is TGTGCCAGCAGTGAAATAGAAGCTTTCTTT. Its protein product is CASSEIEAFF.

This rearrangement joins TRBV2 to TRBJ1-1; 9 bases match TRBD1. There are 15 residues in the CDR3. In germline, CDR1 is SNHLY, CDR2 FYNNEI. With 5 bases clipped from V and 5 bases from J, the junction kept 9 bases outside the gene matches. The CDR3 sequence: CASSLGTGQGTEAFF. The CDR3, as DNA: TGTGCCAGCAGTCTTGGGACAGGGCAGGGGACTGAAGCTTTCTTT.

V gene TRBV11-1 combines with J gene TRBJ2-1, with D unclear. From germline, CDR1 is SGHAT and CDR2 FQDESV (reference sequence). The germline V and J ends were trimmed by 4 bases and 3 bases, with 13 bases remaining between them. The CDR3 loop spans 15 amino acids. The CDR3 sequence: CASSSLGRLYNEQFF. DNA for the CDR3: TGTGCCAGCAGCTCATTGGGCAGGCTCTACAATGAGCAGTTCTTC.

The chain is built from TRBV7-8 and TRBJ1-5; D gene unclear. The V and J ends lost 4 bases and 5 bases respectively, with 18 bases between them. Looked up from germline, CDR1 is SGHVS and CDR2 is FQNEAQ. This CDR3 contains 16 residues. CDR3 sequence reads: CASSSQHLGPYQPQHF. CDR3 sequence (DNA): TGTGCCAGCAGCTCCCAACATCTGGGCCCCTATCAGCCCCAGCATTTT.

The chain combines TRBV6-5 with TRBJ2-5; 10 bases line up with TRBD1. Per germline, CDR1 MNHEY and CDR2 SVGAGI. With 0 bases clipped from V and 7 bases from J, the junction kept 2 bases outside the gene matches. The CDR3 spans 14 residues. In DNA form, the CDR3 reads TGTGCCAGCAGTTACTCGGGGACAGGGGTGACCCAGTACTTC. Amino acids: CASSYSGTGVTQYF.